Following are 18 T cell receptor beta chains from one sample sequenced in a study of vaccination and CD4 T cells after COVID-19 (dated 2022 in TCRdb). Their antigen targets remain unknown. Libraries were built with PCR. Sequenced on an Illumina iSeq 100. DNA from cultured CD4+ T cells underwent TCR sequencing with the Oncomine TCR Beta short-read assay at the Johns Hopkins FTIC core. TCRdb itself trimmed the public reads at Q25 with fastp, ran MiXCR and retained productive beta chains. Identical CDR3 protein sequences are pooled into one entry, listed with their most common genes and DNA. The sample profile shows approximately 12,000 distinct CDR3 sequences; 40% to 55% of them were found once. The top ten hold approximately 7% of the sample. The treatment or condition label on this specimen signifies: approximately 11-day PBMC culture with coronavirus spike peptide pools or control peptides (ViraFEST assay).

Sequenced sample: CD4+ T cells from blood, cultured in vitro. All receptors come from a human donor who had recovered from COVID-19.

The chain couples TRBV6-5 to TRBJ1-1; 9 nucleotides agree with TRBD1. From germline, CDR1 is MNHEY and CDR2 SVGAGI. CDR3 length equals 13 residues. After removal of 4 bases from V and 7 bases from J, the junction contained 4 bases not matched to a gene. CDR3 in DNA: TGTGCCAGCAGTTCGGGACAGGGCGGTGAAGCTTTCTTT. This codes for CASSSGQGGEAFF.

The gene calls are TRBV14 and TRBJ1-1; 8 bases agree with TRBD1. V gave up 1 base and J gave up 7 bases; unmatched junction bases: 5. The germline V gene encodes CDR1 SGHDN and CDR2 FVKESK. This CDR3 spans 14 amino acids. DNA of the CDR3: TGTGCCAGCAGCCAAGGGTGGACAGGGAATGAAGCTTTCTTT. Its translation is CASSQGWTGNEAFF.

This clonotype was seen a handful of times. The rearrangement joins TRBV6-1 to TRBJ1-6; 7 bases fit TRBD1. The ends lost 10 bases at V and 3 bases at J; junction bases unmatched: 9. The germline V gene encodes CDR1 MNHNS and CDR2 SASEGT. CDR3 length equals 15 residues. CDR3 sequence: CATKGGGSYNSPLHF. The CDR3 DNA is TGTGCCACCAAGGGAGGGGGCAGCTATAATTCACCCCTCCACTTT.

The chain uses TRBV15 and TRBJ1-4; 7 nucleotides match TRBD1. J was trimmed by 5 bases and V by 3 bases; bases with no gene match: 6. This CDR3 contains 15 residues. Germline loops: CDR1 LNHNV, CDR2 YYDKDF (reference sequence). The DNA of the CDR3 is TGTGCCACCAGCAGCCTAGACAGGGCGAATGAAAAACTGTTTTTT. It yields the protein CATSSLDRANEKLFF.

A few counts support this clonotype. The chain recombines TRBV27 with TRBJ1-2, with TRBD1 matching over 8 bases. The junction had 7 bases not matched to a gene; V was cut back by 6 bases and J by 7 bases. Germline V lookup: CDR1 MNHEY, CDR2 SMNVEV (reference sequence). CDR3 size: 13 residues. The CDR3 loop reads CASSRGTGRGYTF. The CDR3 coding sequence is TGTGCCAGCAGCCGTGGGACAGGACGTGGCTACACCTTC.

This clonotype was seen more than once but under ten times. The chain joins TRBV6-2 or TRBV6-3 to TRBJ2-3; 8 bases agree with TRBD2. After removal of 6 bases from V and 6 bases from J, the junction contained 8 bases not matched to a gene. In germline, CDR1 is MNHEY, CDR2 SVGEGT. The CDR3 is 14 residues long. CDR3 nucleotides: TGTGCCAGCAGACTAGCGGTGTCGAGGGATACGCAGTATTTT. Translating it yields CASRLAVSRDTQYF.

This clonotype turned up a few times. The rearrangement joins TRBV7-8 to TRBJ2-3; 11 bases map to TRBD2. V lost 5 bases and J lost 1; bases outside the gene matches: 14. The CDR3 is made up of 19 amino acids. Germline CDR1 SGHVS, CDR2 FQNEAQ. CDR3 sequence (DNA): TGTGCCAGCAGCCCCGTGTCCGCCCTAGCGGGAGGAGGCACAGATACGCAGTATTTT. Protein sequence: CASSPVSALAGGGTDTQYF.

The rearrangement links TRBV29-1 to TRBJ1-1, with D hard to call. The germline V gene encodes CDR1 SQVTM and CDR2 ANQGSEA. This CDR3 contains 13 residues. V lost 0 bases and J 6 bases, leaving 11 bases between the germline ends. The CDR3 here is CSVEDRRTPEAFF. The CDR3 DNA reads TGCAGCGTTGAAGACAGGAGAACCCCTGAAGCTTTCTTT. Full variable domain (outside the CDR3, taken from reference TRBV29-1 and TRBJ1-1): SAVISQKPSRDICQRGTSLTIQCQVDSQVTMMFWYRQQPGQSLTLIATANQGSEATYESGFVIDKFPISRPNLTFSTLTVSNMSPEDSSIYLCSVEDRRTPEAFFGQGTRLTVV.

This CDR3 is CASSLLTPRGGKNEQFF. CDR3 bases: TGTGCCAGCAGTTTACTTACCCCCCGGGGGGGCAAAAATGAGCAGTTCTTC. The rearrangement joins TRBV27 to TRBJ2-1; 8 bases agree with TRBD2. The CDR3 sequence is 17 residues long. V lost 2 bases and J lost 7; bases outside the gene matches: 13. The germline gives CDR1 MNHEY, CDR2 SMNVEV (reference sequence).

The rearrangement links TRBV15 to TRBJ2-2; D remains unclear. The CDR3 is 12 amino acids. Germline loops: CDR1 LNHNV, CDR2 YYDKDF (reference sequence). Trimming left V 3 bases short and J 3 bases short, with 2 bases between. CDR3 loop: CATSSYTGELFF. The CDR3 DNA reads TGTGCCACCAGCAGTTACACCGGGGAGCTGTTTTTT.

V gene TRBV6-1 combines with J gene TRBJ1-2; TRBD1 might be the D (6 bases). V shed 5 bases and J shed 8 bases, with 18 bases lying between them. The CDR3 consists of 14 residues. The germline gives CDR1 MNHNS, CDR2 SASEGT. CDR3 in amino acids: CASSPYDRRGGYTF. CDR3 sequence (DNA): TGTGCCAGCAGTCCGTATGACAGGAGAGGAGGCTACACCTTC.

The CDR3 sequence: CASSSQTLNTGELFF. The CDR3 DNA reads TGTGCCAGCAGCTCTCAGACACTGAACACCGGGGAGCTGTTTTTT. The V and J genes are TRBV7-8 and TRBJ2-2; no firm D call. Trimming took 4 bases from V and 1 from J, leaving 10 bases between them. This CDR3 comprises 15 residues. Germline V gene lookup returns CDR1 SGHVS and CDR2 FQNEAQ.

This chain links TRBV6-5 with TRBJ1-3; perhaps TRBD1 as D (5 bases). Germline loops: CDR1 MNHEY, CDR2 SVGAGI. The CDR3 covers 15 residues. V dropped 2 bases and J dropped 0 bases, with 8 bases sitting between them. Written as DNA, the CDR3 is TGTGCCAGCAGTTACGGAGGGGTCTCTGGAAACACCATATATTTT. This gives the protein CASSYGGVSGNTIYF.

V gene TRBV5-1 combines with J gene TRBJ2-5; the match to TRBD1 covers 7 bases. Germline CDR1 and CDR2: SGHRS and YFSETQ. V lost 3 bases and J lost 1; bases outside the gene matches: 0. This CDR3 comprises 13 residues. CDR3 in DNA: TGCGCCAGCAGCTCAGGGGGCCAAGAGACCCAGTACTTC. It yields the protein CASSSGGQETQYF.

The rearrangement joins TRBV6-5 to TRBJ2-1; 10 bases line up with TRBD2. V lost 2 bases, J lost 4 bases, and 8 bases stayed unmatched. This CDR3 spans 17 amino acids. CDR1 and CDR2 (germline): MNHEY, SVGAGI. CDR3 sequence: CASSYAGGLATYNEQFF. DNA of the CDR3: TGTGCCAGCAGTTACGCTGGGGGACTAGCGACTTACAATGAGCAGTTCTTC.

The J gene is TRBJ2-5, the V gene TRBV4-1; TRBD1 aligns across 8 bases. CDR1 is MGHRA, CDR2 YSYEKL, per germline. The CDR3 is 15 amino acids. Trimming at V came to 4 bases and at J to 5 bases, leaving 9 bases not matched to a gene. The CDR3 DNA reads TGCGCCAGCAGCCGATGGACAGGGAGTCGGGAGACCCAGTACTTC. It translates to CASSRWTGSRETQYF.

The chain uses TRBV7-9 and TRBJ1-2, with D hard to call. The CDR3 length is 16 residues. Germline CDR1 SEHNR, CDR2 FQNEAQ (reference sequence). V was trimmed by 5 bases and J by 4 bases, leaving 20 bases between them. Here the CDR3 DNA reads TGTGCCAGCAGCGCGTCAAGGCGTTTCGATCTCTATGGCTACACCTTC. Amino acid sequence: CASSASRRFDLYGYTF.

This clonotype came up a few times. CDR3 sequence: CAGQTDGPYSPLHF. The CDR3 DNA reads TGTGCCGGACAAACGGACGGTCCCTATTCACCCCTCCACTTT. The chain couples TRBV6-1 to TRBJ1-6; the D gene is possibly TRBD1 (5 bases). The CDR3 extends over 14 amino acids. Germline CDR1 and CDR2: MNHNS and SASEGT. V gave up 11 bases and J gave up 8 bases, with 19 bases separating them.